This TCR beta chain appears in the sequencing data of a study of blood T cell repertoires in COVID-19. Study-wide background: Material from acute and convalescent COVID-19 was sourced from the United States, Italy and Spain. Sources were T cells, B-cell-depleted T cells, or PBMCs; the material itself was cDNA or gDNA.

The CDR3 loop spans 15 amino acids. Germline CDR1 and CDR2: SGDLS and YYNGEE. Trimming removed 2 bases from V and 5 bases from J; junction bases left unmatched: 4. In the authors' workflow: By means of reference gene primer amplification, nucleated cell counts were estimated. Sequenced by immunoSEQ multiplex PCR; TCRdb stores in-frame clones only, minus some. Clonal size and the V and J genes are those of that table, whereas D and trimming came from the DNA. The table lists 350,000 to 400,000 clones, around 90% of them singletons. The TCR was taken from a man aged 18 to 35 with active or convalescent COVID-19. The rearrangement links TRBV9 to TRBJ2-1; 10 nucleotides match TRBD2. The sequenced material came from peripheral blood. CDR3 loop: CASSVLAGANNEQFF. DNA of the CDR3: TGTGCCAGCAGCGTCCTAGCGGGAGCCAACAATGAGCAGTTCTTC.